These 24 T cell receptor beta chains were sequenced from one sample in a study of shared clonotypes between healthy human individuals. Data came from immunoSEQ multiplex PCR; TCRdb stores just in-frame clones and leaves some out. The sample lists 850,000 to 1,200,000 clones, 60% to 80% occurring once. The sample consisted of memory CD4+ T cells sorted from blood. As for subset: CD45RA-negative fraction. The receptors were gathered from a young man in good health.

CDR3 in amino acids: CATSTRSDTQYF. In DNA, the CDR3 is TGTGCCACCAGCACAAGGTCCGATACGCAGTATTTT. The chain couples TRBV15 to TRBJ2-3, with no clear D. Trimming removed 4 bases from V and 6 bases from J, with 8 bases in between. CDR1 and CDR2 from the germline V gene are LNHNV and YYDKDF (reference sequence). This CDR3 spans 12 amino acids.

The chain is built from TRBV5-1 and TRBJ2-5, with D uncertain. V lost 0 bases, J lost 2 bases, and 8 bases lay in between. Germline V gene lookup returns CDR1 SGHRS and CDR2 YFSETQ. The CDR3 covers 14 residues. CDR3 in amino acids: CASSLAAQQETQYF. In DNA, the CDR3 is TGCGCCAGCAGCTTGGCCGCTCAGCAAGAGACCCAGTACTTC.

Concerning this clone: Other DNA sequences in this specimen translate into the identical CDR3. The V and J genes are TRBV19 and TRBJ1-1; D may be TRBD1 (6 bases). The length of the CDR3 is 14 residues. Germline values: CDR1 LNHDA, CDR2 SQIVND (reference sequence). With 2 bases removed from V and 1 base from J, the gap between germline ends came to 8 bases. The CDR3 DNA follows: TGTGCCAGTAGTATACGGACAGCGAACACTGAAGCTTTCTTT. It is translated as CASSIRTANTEAFF. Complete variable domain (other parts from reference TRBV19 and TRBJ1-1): DGGITQSPKYLFRKEGQNVTLSCEQNLNHDAMYWYRQDPGQGLRLIYYSQIVNDFQKGDIAEGYSVSREKKESFPLTVTSAQKNPTAFYLCASSIRTANTEAFFGQGTRLTVV.

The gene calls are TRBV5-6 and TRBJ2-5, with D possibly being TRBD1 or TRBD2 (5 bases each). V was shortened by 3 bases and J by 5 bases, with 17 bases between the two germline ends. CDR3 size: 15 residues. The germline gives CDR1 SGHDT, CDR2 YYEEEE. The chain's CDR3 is CASSSGTGKKETQYF. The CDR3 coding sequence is TGTGCCAGCAGCTCGGGGACGGGAAAAAAGGAGACCCAGTACTTC.

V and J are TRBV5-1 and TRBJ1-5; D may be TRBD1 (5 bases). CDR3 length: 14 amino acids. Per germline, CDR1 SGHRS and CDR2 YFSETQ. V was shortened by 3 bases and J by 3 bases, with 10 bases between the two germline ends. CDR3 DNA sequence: TGCGCCAGCAGCTCCGAGGGGAACAATCAGCCCCAGCATTTT. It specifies CASSSEGNNQPQHF.

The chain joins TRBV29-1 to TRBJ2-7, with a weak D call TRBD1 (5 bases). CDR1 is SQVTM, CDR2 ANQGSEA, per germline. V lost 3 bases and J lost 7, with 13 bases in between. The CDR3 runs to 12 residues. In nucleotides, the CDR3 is TGCAGCGTTGAGGCCCTTACAGGAGAGCAGTACTTC. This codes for CSVEALTGEQYF.

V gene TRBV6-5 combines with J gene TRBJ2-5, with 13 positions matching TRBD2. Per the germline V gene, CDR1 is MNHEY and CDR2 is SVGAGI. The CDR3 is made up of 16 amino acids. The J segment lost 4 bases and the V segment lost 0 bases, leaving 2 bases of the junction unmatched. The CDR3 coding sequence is TGTGCCAGCAGTTACTCGGGACTAGCGGGATTAGAGACCCAGTACTTC. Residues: CASSYSGLAGLETQYF.

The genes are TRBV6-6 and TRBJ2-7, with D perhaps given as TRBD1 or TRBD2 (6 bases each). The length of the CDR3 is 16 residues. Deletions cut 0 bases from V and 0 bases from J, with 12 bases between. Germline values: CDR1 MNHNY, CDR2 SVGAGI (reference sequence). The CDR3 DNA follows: TGTGCCAGCAGTTACTCACCCGGGGGCAGCTCCTACGAGCAGTACTTC. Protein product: CASSYSPGGSSYEQYF.

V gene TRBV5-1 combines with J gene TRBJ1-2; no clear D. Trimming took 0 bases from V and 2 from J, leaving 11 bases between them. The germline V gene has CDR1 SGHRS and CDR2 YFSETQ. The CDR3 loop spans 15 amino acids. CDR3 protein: CASSLGQRINYGYTF. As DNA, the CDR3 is TGCGCCAGCAGCTTGGGACAAAGGATAAACTATGGCTACACCTTC. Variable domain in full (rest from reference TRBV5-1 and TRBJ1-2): KAGVTQTPRYLIKTRGQQVTLSCSPISGHRSVSWYQQTPGQGLQFLFEYFSETQRNKGNFPGRFSGRQFSNSRSEMNVSTLELGDSALYLCASSLGQRINYGYTFGSGTRLTVV.

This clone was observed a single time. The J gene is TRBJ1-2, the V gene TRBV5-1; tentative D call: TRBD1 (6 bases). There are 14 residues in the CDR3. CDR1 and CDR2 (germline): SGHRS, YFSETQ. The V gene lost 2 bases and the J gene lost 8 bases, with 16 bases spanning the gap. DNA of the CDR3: TGCGCCAGCAGCTTTGGGGACAACCTGGGGGGCTACACCTTC. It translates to CASSFGDNLGGYTF.

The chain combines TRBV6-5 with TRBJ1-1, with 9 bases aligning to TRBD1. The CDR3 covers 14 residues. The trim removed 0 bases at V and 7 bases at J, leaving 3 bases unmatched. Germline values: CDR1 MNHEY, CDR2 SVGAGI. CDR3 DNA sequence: TGTGCCAGCAGTTACTCGCAGGGACAGGGTGAAGCTTTCTTT. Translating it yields CASSYSQGQGEAFF.

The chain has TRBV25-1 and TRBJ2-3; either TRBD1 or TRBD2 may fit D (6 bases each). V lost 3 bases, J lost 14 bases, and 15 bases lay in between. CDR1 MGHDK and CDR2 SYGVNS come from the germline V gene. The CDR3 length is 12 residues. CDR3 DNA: TGTGCCAGCAGTGAGGGACTGTCGGGGGCGTATTTT. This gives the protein CASSEGLSGAYF.

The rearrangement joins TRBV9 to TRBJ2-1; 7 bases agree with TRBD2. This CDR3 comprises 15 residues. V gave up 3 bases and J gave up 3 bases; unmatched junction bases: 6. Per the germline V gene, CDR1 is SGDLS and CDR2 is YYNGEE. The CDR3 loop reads CASSAGASGYNEQFF. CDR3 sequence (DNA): TGTGCCAGCAGCGCTGGGGCTAGCGGCTACAATGAGCAGTTCTTC.

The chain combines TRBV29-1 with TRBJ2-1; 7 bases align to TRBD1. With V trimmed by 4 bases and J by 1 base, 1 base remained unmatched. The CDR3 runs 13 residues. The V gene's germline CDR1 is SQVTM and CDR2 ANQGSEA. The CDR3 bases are TGCAGCGTTGGGGGACAGTCCTACAATGAGCAGTTCTTC. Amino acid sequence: CSVGGQSYNEQFF.

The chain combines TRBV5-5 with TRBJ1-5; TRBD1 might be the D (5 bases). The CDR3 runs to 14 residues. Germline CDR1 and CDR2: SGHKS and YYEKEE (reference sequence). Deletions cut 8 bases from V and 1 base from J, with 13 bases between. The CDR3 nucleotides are TGTGCCAGTTCTTTCCGGGACAGCAATCAGCCCCAGCATTTT. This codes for CASSFRDSNQPQHF.

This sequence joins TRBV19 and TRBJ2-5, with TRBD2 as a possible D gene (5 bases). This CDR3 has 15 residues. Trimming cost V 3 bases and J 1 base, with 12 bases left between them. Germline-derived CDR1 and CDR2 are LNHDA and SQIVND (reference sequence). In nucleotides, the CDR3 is TGTGCCAGTAGTATGGGGAGCAGAATCCAAGAGACCCAGTACTTC. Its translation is CASSMGSRIQETQYF.

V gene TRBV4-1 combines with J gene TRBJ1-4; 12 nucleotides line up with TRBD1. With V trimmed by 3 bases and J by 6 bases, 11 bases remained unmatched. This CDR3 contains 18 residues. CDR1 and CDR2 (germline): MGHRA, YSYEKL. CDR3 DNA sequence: TGCGCCAGCAGCCACCCGGGACAGGGGGCTCATAGGGATGAAAAACTGTTTTTT. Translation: CASSHPGQGAHRDEKLFF.

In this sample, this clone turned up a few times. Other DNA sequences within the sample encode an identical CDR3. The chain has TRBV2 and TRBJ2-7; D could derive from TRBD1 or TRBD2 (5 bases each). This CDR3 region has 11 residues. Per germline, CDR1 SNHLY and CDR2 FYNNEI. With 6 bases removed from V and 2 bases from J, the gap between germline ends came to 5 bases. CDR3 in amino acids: CASRGAYEQYF. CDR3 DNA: TGTGCCAGCAGGGGGGCCTACGAGCAGTACTTC.

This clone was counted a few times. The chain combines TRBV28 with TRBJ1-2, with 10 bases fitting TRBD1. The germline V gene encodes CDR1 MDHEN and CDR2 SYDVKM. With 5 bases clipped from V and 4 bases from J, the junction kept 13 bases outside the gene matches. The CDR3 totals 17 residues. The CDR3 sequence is CASSTNPRDRGSYGYTF. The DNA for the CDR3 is TGTGCCAGCAGTACCAATCCCCGGGACAGGGGATCCTATGGCTACACCTTC.

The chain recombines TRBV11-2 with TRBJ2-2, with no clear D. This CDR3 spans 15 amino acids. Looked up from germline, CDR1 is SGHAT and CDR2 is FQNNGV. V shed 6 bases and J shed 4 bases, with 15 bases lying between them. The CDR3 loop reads CASSPRPLPTGELFF. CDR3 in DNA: TGTGCCAGCAGTCCTCGGCCCTTACCCACCGGGGAGCTGTTTTTT. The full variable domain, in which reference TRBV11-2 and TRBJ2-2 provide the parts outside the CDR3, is EAGVAQSPRYKIIEKRQSVAFWCNPISGHATLYWYQQILGQGPKLLIQFQNNGVVDDSQLPKDRFSAERLKGVDSTLKIQPAKLEDSAVYLCASSPRPLPTGELFFGEGSRLTVL.

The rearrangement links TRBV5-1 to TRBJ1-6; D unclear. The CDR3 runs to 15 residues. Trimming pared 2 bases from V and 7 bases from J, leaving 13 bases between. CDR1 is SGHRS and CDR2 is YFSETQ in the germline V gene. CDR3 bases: TGCGCCAGCAGCTTTGCGGGCCTGCCCAATTCACCCCTCCACTTT. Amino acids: CASSFAGLPNSPLHF.

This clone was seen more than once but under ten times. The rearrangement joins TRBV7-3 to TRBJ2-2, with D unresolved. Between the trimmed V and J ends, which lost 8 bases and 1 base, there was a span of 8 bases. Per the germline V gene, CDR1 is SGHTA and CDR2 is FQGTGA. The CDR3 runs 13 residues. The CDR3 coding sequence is TGTGCCAGCCGGACGGGGAACACCGGGGAGCTGTTTTTT. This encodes CASRTGNTGELFF. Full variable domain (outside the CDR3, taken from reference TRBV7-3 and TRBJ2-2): GAGVSQTPSNKVTEKGKYVELRCDPISGHTALYWYRQSLGQGPEFLIYFQGTGAADDSGLPNDRFFAVRPEGSVSTLKIQRTERGDSAVYLCASRTGNTGELFFGEGSRLTVL.

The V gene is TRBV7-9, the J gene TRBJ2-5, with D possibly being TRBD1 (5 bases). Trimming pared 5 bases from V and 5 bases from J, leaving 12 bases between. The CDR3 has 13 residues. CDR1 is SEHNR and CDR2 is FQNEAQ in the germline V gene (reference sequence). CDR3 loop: CASSLGVGETQYF. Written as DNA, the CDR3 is TGTGCCAGCAGCCTAGGGGTAGGCGAGACCCAGTACTTC.

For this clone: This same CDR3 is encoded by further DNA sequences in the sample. In DNA form, the CDR3 reads TGCGCCAGCAGCTTGGAAGGGCAGGGCTCTGGAAACACCATATATTTT. It codes for CASSLEGQGSGNTIYF. The rearrangement links TRBV5-1 to TRBJ1-3; D is perhaps TRBD1 (5 bases). Germline V gives CDR1 SGHRS, CDR2 YFSETQ. The V and J ends lost 0 bases and 0 bases respectively, with 10 bases between them. The CDR3 length is 16 residues.